Listed below are T cell receptor beta chains from one sample, sequenced in a study of blood T cell repertoires in COVID-19. Profiled with immunoSEQ multiplex PCR; TCRdb holds only in-frame clones, not every one. In the table there are under 250,000 clones, about three quarters of which are singletons. The specimen was peripheral blood. These receptors originate from a woman in her 70s with acute or convalescent COVID-19. The CDR3 runs from the conserved cysteine through the conserved F or W. The D gene is left open where the match is weak. Size is stated for part of the rows, as once, few or many counts, or as a class when the clone is expanded.

abundance,j_gene,d_gene,v_gene,CDR3nt,CDR3aa
few,TRBJ2-1,NA,TRBV6-5,TGTGCCAGCAGTTACTCGCTGGCTCAGGGCAATGAGCAGTTCTTC,CASSYSLAQGNEQFF
NA,TRBJ2-1,TRBD2,TRBV2,TGTGCCAGCAGAGCACTTACTAGCGAGGAGCAGTTCTTC,CASRALTSEEQFF
once,TRBJ1-5,NA,TRBV12-3/TRBV12-4,TGTGCCAGCAGTTTTTTCCCAGAGCCCCAGCATTTT,CASSFFPEPQHF
NA,TRBJ1-1,NA,TRBV28,TGTGCCAGCAGTATCCCGGGAGGTGGAAAGGCTGAAGCTTTCTTT,CASSIPGGGKAEAFF
once,TRBJ2-7,NA,TRBV11-2,TGTGCCAGCAGCTTAATCACAGACCCTTACGAGCAGTACTTC,CASSLITDPYEQYF
NA,TRBJ1-2,NA,TRBV2,TGTGCCAGCATGCCGGGGGGTATTGGCTACACCTTC,CASMPGGIGYTF
once,TRBJ1-4,NA,TRBV19,TGTGCCAGTAGAGGGGGTGCAACTAATGAAAAACTGTTTTTT,CASRGGATNEKLFF
NA,TRBJ1-4,NA,TRBV30,TGTGCCTGGGGCGGAAGGGGCCGTGAAAAACTGTTTTTT,CAWGGRGREKLFF
NA,TRBJ2-7,TRBD2,TRBV7-9,TGTGCCAGCAGCGGTACTAGCGTCGTTTACGAGCAGTACTTC,CASSGTSVVYEQYF
once,TRBJ2-5,NA,TRBV5-1,TGCGCCAGCAGCTTGTACGGAGGCACAGAGACCCAGTACTTC,CASSLYGGTETQYF
NA,TRBJ1-4,NA,TRBV4-2,TGTGCCAGCAGCCAGGGGGTGGAGACAGGCCACTTTAATGAAAAACTGTTTTTT,CASSQGVETGHFNEKLFF
once,TRBJ2-1,TRBD1,TRBV27,TGTGCCAGCAGTTTAAGGGGGCGCAATGAGCAGTTCTTC,CASSLRGRNEQFF
NA,TRBJ2-7,NA,TRBV6-1,TGTGCCAGCAGTGAAAGTCCAGGGCTAGTCGGCGAGCAGTACTTC,CASSESPGLVGEQYF
NA,TRBJ2-4,NA,TRBV5-1,TGCGCCAGCAGCTTGGTGGCGGGAACCCTTGTAGACATTCAGTACTTC,CASSLVAGTLVDIQYF
NA,TRBJ2-4,TRBD1,TRBV19,TGTGCCAGTAGTTCGGACAGGGGGGCGGCCAAAAACATTCAGTACTTC,CASSSDRGAAKNIQYF
NA,TRBJ2-6,TRBD2,TRBV27,TGTGCCAGCAGTCGTCTAGCGGGAGCTGCTTCCGGGGCCAACGTCCTGACTTTC,CASSRLAGAASGANVLTF
NA,TRBJ1-1,TRBD1,TRBV9,TGTGCCAGCAGCGTAGGAGCTCGGGACAGAGAAGCTTTCTTT,CASSVGARDREAFF
NA,TRBJ2-7,TRBD2,TRBV30,TGTGCCTGGAGCCGTTGGACTAGCGGGATCCCCTCCTACGAGCAGTACTTC,CAWSRWTSGIPSYEQYF
NA,TRBJ2-3,TRBD2,TRBV6-5,TGTGCCAGCAGTACAGCGGGAGCCACAGATACGCAGTATTTT,CASSTAGATDTQYF
NA,TRBJ1-2,NA,TRBV29-1,TGCAGCGTTGATAGCGGGAACTATGGCTACACCTTC,CSVDSGNYGYTF
NA,TRBJ2-3,NA,TRBV12-3/TRBV12-4,TGTGCCAGCAGCCTACTCACAGATACGCAGTATTTT,CASSLLTDTQYF
many,TRBJ2-3,TRBD2,TRBV29-1,TGCAGCGTTGAAGATGAGGCAGCGGGAGAAATTACAGATACGCAGTATTTT,CSVEDEAAGEITDTQYF
NA,TRBJ1-2,NA,TRBV9,TGTGCCAGCAGCGTAGAAGGGGAGGGCTATGGCTACACCTTC,CASSVEGEGYGYTF
NA,TRBJ2-1,TRBD2,TRBV11-2,TGTGCCAGCAGCTTAGTCCTAGCGGGAGGTGCCTACAATGAGCAGTTCTTC,CASSLVLAGGAYNEQFF
NA,TRBJ2-7,NA,TRBV6-2/TRBV6-3,TGTGCCAGCAGTTATCAGGGGACCTACGAGCAGTACTTC,CASSYQGTYEQYF
NA,TRBJ2-5,NA,TRBV20-1,TGCAGTGCTACCGGGGAAGAGACCCAGTACTTC,CSATGEETQYF
NA,TRBJ1-5,TRBD1,TRBV2,TGTGCCAGCAGCCTAACCGGGACAGCCAATCAGCCCCAGCATTTT,CASSLTGTANQPQHF